The 23 T cell receptor beta chains below all came from one sample that was sequenced in a study of cytomegalovirus exposure and HLA in healthy donors (dated by TCRdb to 2015 to 2018). Libraries were prepared through the immunoSEQ multiplex PCR assay. TCRdb took over this immuneACCESS table, retaining in-frame rearrangements with V and J assigned. Such tables are incomplete; in checked studies, under half of the missing clones stem from an unresolved V gene, and the remainder is unexplained. Present in this sample are 150,000 to 200,000 clones, around nine tenths of which were seen just once. The ten largest clonotypes hold under 3.5% of the sample. Sequenced input: PBMCs. The receptor set was obtained from a man aged 18-30 years in good health and CMV-seropositive.

This clone was observed a single time. V gene TRBV7-6 combines with J gene TRBJ2-3; D is unresolved. The CDR3 runs 13 residues. CDR1 and CDR2 (germline): SGHVS, FNYEAQ. The ends were cut back, 1 base at V and 4 bases at J, with 6 bases in the middle. The CDR3 loop reads CASSLGPADTQYF. In DNA, the CDR3 is TGTGCCAGCAGCTTAGGTCCAGCAGATACGCAGTATTTT.

Turning to this clone: Germline is not matched at one junction end, which may reflect a read error. The chain uses TRBV13 and TRBJ2-7, with a possible D match to TRBD2 (5 bases). Per the germline V gene, CDR1 is PRHDT and CDR2 is FYEKMQ (reference sequence). There are 12 residues in the CDR3. Written as DNA, the CDR3 is TGTGCCAGCAGCCCCGGGCGGGCGGAGCGGCGCTTC. Translated, it gives CASSPGRAERRF.

This rearrangement joins TRBV2 to TRBJ2-7; 8 bases match TRBD2. The CDR3 spans 15 residues. After removal of 1 base from V and 5 bases from J, the junction contained 7 bases not matched to a gene. CDR1 and CDR2 (germline): SNHLY, FYNNEI. CDR3 in DNA: TGTGCCAGCAGTGAAGGTTGGACTAGCACCAACGAGCAGTACTTC. Its protein is CASSEGWTSTNEQYF.

This clone was picked up a small number of times. The chain carries TRBV7-8 and TRBJ2-7; D call uncertain. Trimming took 5 bases from V and 4 from J, leaving 12 bases between them. The CDR3 covers 13 residues. Germline V gives CDR1 SGHVS, CDR2 FQNEAQ. CDR3 in amino acids: CASSPRLEYEQYF. CDR3 nucleotide sequence: TGTGCCAGCAGCCCCCGGTTGGAGTACGAGCAGTACTTC.

This rearrangement joins TRBV29-1 to TRBJ2-1; 7 bases agree with TRBD2. This CDR3 has 14 residues. Germline CDR1 and CDR2: SQVTM and ANQGSEA. V lost 4 bases to trimming and J lost 4 bases; unmatched junction nucleotides: 7. DNA of the CDR3: TGCAGCGTTGCCCCCGGGACTACTTACAATGAGCAGTTCTTC. It translates to CSVAPGTTYNEQFF.

The V gene is TRBV11-2, the J gene TRBJ1-1; D possibly corresponds to TRBD1 (5 bases). V dropped 3 bases and J dropped 6 bases, with 11 bases sitting between them. Germline values: CDR1 SGHAT, CDR2 FQNNGV. CDR3 length: 13 residues. DNA of the CDR3: TGTGCCAGCAGCTTGCGGGGCAGTCCTGAAGCTTTCTTT. Translation: CASSLRGSPEAFF.

This clone was found once. This sequence joins TRBV20-1 and TRBJ2-7; D not resolved. This CDR3 has 11 amino acids. V gave up 5 bases and J gave up 7 bases, with 12 bases separating them. Germline values: CDR1 DFQATT, CDR2 SNEGSKA (reference sequence). The CDR3 spells CSASLMSEQYF. CDR3 DNA: TGCAGTGCTTCACTTATGAGTGAGCAGTACTTC.

This chain joins TRBV27 and TRBJ2-1, with a tentative D call TRBD1 (5 bases). CDR1 is MNHEY, CDR2 SMNVEV, per germline (reference sequence). The ends were cut back, 2 bases at V and 8 bases at J, with 7 bases in the middle. The CDR3 has 12 amino acids. The CDR3 DNA reads as TGTGCCAGCAGTTTAGGGGCCGATGAGCAGTTCTTC. Its protein product is CASSLGADEQFF.

The chain employs TRBV14 and TRBJ1-2; D uncertain. With 6 bases removed from V and 7 bases from J, the gap between germline ends came to 9 bases. CDR1 SGHDN and CDR2 FVKESK come from the germline V gene. This CDR3 is 11 amino acids long. The CDR3 loop is CASRAGGGYTF. CDR3 in DNA: TGTGCCAGCAGGGCGGGCGGTGGCTACACCTTC.

The chain recombines TRBV6-6 with TRBJ2-7, with 7 positions matching TRBD2. Germline values: CDR1 MNHNY, CDR2 SVGAGI (reference sequence). Trimming took 3 bases from V and 0 from J; bases not matched to a gene: 5. The CDR3 is 15 amino acids. DNA of the CDR3: TGTGCCAGCAGTTATTCGCTAGCGGCCTCCTACGAGCAGTACTTC. The encoded protein is CASSYSLAASYEQYF.

The V gene is TRBV4-3, the J gene TRBJ1-2, with 7 bases identical to TRBD1. Germline CDR1 is LGHNA and CDR2 is YSLEER. The trim removed 3 bases at V and 6 bases at J, leaving 7 bases unmatched. CDR3 length: 14 amino acids. The CDR3 nucleotides read TGCGCCAGCAGCCAGGGAGACAGGGTCAATGGCTACACCTTC. Its translation: CASSQGDRVNGYTF.

This chain connects TRBV27 to TRBJ2-7, with 13 bases that match TRBD2. Germline V gene lookup returns CDR1 MNHEY and CDR2 SMNVEV (reference sequence). The CDR3 spans 17 residues. After removal of 1 base from V and 4 bases from J, the junction contained 7 bases not matched to a gene. CDR3 in amino acids: CASSLWGLAGPGYEQYF. In nucleotides, the CDR3 is TGTGCCAGCAGTTTATGGGGACTAGCGGGGCCTGGTTACGAGCAGTACTTC.

This chain joins TRBV28 and TRBJ1-1; a possible D gene is TRBD1 (5 bases). Per germline, CDR1 MDHEN and CDR2 SYDVKM. CDR3 size: 12 residues. For the CDR3, the DNA is TGTGCTACGAATGATCCAGGGAGGAGGGCTTTCTTT. This codes for CATNDPGRRAFF.

In the case of this clone: Different DNA sequences within this sample yield the same CDR3. The chain has TRBV5-1 and TRBJ2-5; D is undetermined. Germline V gives CDR1 SGHRS, CDR2 YFSETQ. V was clipped by 0 bases and J by 2 bases, with 5 bases between them. The CDR3 has 13 residues. The CDR3 here is CASSLATQETQYF. The CDR3 nucleotides are TGCGCCAGCAGCTTGGCAACTCAAGAGACCCAGTACTTC.

CDR3 residues: CASSVSGVASRTGDNEQFF. For the CDR3, the DNA is TGCGCCAGCAGTGTATCTGGGGTAGCGAGTCGCACGGGGGACAATGAGCAGTTCTTC. The chain couples TRBV10-2 to TRBJ2-1, with D possibly TRBD2 on 6 matching bases. Trimming shortened V by 4 bases and J by 5 bases, and 27 bases separated the two germline ends. CDR3 length: 19 amino acids. The germline V gene has CDR1 WSHSY and CDR2 SAAADI.

The V gene is TRBV5-6, the J gene TRBJ2-5, with D tentatively TRBD2 (6 bases). Trimming shortened V by 4 bases and J by 5 bases, and 12 bases separated the two germline ends. The germline gives CDR1 SGHDT, CDR2 YYEEEE. This CDR3 spans 13 amino acids. For the CDR3, the DNA is TGTGCCAGCAGCCGGGACTCACCGGAGACCCAGTACTTC. This gives the protein CASSRDSPETQYF.

Note on this clone: Other DNA sequences of this sample code for an identical CDR3. J is TRBJ2-1 and V is TRBV5-1; 10 bases align to TRBD2. This CDR3 contains 15 residues. V lost 3 bases, J lost 0 bases, and 0 bases stayed unmatched. CDR1 is SGHRS and CDR2 is YFSETQ in the germline V gene. CDR3 bases: TGCGCCAGCAGCTCTAGCGGGGGCTCCTACAATGAGCAGTTCTTC. It encodes CASSSSGGSYNEQFF.

This clone was seen once. CDR3 nucleotide sequence: TGCGCCAGCAGCTTGGCCACACTAGCGGGAGTTGTCGGGGAGCTGTTTTTT. Translation gives CASSLATLAGVVGELFF. The genes are TRBV5-1 and TRBJ2-2, with 11 bases lining up with TRBD2. With 0 bases clipped from V and 7 bases from J, the junction kept 8 bases outside the gene matches. The CDR3 is 17 amino acids. Germline values: CDR1 SGHRS, CDR2 YFSETQ. The entire variable domain, with the rest obtained from reference TRBV5-1 and TRBJ2-2, is as follows: KAGVTQTPRYLIKTRGQQVTLSCSPISGHRSVSWYQQTPGQGLQFLFEYFSETQRNKGNFPGRFSGRQFSNSRSEMNVSTLELGDSALYLCASSLATLAGVVGELFFGEGSRLTVL.

The V gene is TRBV5-4, the J gene TRBJ2-7, with 8 bases aligning to TRBD2. The CDR3 length is 17 residues. V gave up 4 bases and J gave up 5 bases; unmatched junction bases: 17. Germline V gene data show CDR1 as SGHNT and CDR2 as YYREEE (reference sequence). Written as DNA, the CDR3 is TGTGCCAGCAGCCAGAGCGGGGGCTTGAGAGGGGCCCACGAGCAGTACTTC. This codes for CASSQSGGLRGAHEQYF.

The chain joins TRBV14 to TRBJ2-1, with D hard to call. Germline V gives CDR1 SGHDN, CDR2 FVKESK. The CDR3 is 12 residues long. Between the trimmed V and J ends, which lost 3 bases and 9 bases, there was a span of 9 bases. In DNA, the CDR3 is TGTGCCAGCAGCCACTTGAGTGGTGAGCAGTTCTTC. Amino acids: CASSHLSGEQFF.

This sequence joins TRBV6-5 and TRBJ2-5; 7 nucleotides agree with TRBD1. CDR3 size: 16 residues. After removal of 3 bases from V and 4 bases from J, the junction contained 11 bases not matched to a gene. In germline, CDR1 is MNHEY, CDR2 SVGAGI. DNA for the CDR3: TGTGCCAGCAGTTATATCCCGGGTAGGGGGCGAGAGACCCAGTACTTC. This codes for CASSYIPGRGRETQYF.

This chain uses TRBV2 with TRBJ2-2; 8 nucleotides line up with TRBD1. There are 15 residues in the CDR3. The V segment lost 3 bases and the J segment 7 bases; nucleotides outside the gene matches: 7. Germline values: CDR1 SNHLY, CDR2 FYNNEI. The CDR3: CASSEQGARHGELFF. In DNA form, the CDR3 reads TGTGCCAGCAGTGAGCAGGGGGCGCGCCACGGGGAGCTGTTTTTT.

The J gene is TRBJ2-2, the V gene TRBV5-4; 14 nucleotides match TRBD2. Germline trimming cut 4 bases from V and 14 bases from J; bases unmatched to any gene: 7. This CDR3 is 14 amino acids long. CDR1 is SGHNT, CDR2 YYREEE, per germline (reference sequence). CDR3 bases: TGTGCCAGCAGCCCGGGACTAGCGGGAGCCTCCCTGTTTTTT. Amino acids: CASSPGLAGASLFF.